The 28 T cell receptor beta chains listed next were all sequenced from one sample in a study of control samples from healthy donors and cancer patients. Clones were sequenced by immunoSEQ multiplex PCR, and TCRdb holds only the in-frame ones, with some missing. The sample gives tens of thousands of clones, roughly nine tenths of which show up once; less than 6% is in the top ten. Sequencing was carried out using blood. The receptors come from a man aged 45-65 years in good health.

The chain couples TRBV3-1 (or the pseudogene TRBV3-2) to TRBJ2-5, with D possibly matching TRBD2 (5 bases). V lost 1 base and J 5 bases, leaving 20 bases between the germline ends. Germline V gene sequence: CDR1 LGHDT, CDR2 YNNKEL (reference sequence). The CDR3 totals 17 residues. The CDR3 is CASSQGRFGLLRETQYF. As DNA, the CDR3 is TGTGCCAGCAGCCAAGGACGGTTTGGACTGCTCAGGGAGACCCAGTACTTC.

The chain couples TRBV11-2 to TRBJ1-5, with D possibly TRBD1 on 5 matching bases. The CDR3 length is 13 residues. Germline V gene sequence: CDR1 SGHAT, CDR2 FQNNGV. The V and J ends lost 0 bases and 7 bases respectively, with 7 bases between them. In nucleotides, the CDR3 is TGTGCCAGCAGCTTAGATAGGGGACAGCCCCAGCATTTT. Translation: CASSLDRGQPQHF.

CDR3 nucleotides: TGTGCCAGCAGCTCTCGAGGGATGATGGGGGCTTTCTTT. As protein: CASSSRGMMGAFF. The chain employs TRBV12-3 or TRBV12-4 and TRBJ1-1; D uncertain. The CDR3 has 13 residues. V shed 6 bases and J shed 11 bases, with 19 bases lying between them.

This clone has only one observation. The chain employs TRBV6-6 and TRBJ1-4; D gene uncertain. Trimming shortened V by 6 bases and J by 0 bases, and 11 bases separated the two germline ends. Germline V lookup: CDR1 MNHNY, CDR2 SVGAGI (reference sequence). CDR3 length: 15 amino acids. CDR3 residues: CASRPDRATNEKLFF. As DNA, the CDR3 is TGTGCCAGCAGGCCGGACCGAGCAACTAATGAAAAACTGTTTTTT.

The chain links TRBV10-3 to TRBJ1-2; D gene uncertain. V lost 8 bases to trimming and J lost 4 bases, with 14 bases between them. The CDR3 spans 13 residues. Per the germline V gene, CDR1 is ENHRY and CDR2 is SYGVKD. CDR3 region: CAISEFSGYGYTF. Written as DNA, the CDR3 is TGTGCCATCTCGGAGTTTTCCGGCTATGGCTACACCTTC.

This clone was counted between two and nine times. The CDR3 spells CASSHPLGQRATNEKLFF. The CDR3, as DNA: TGTGCCAGCAGCCACCCCCTAGGGCAGAGGGCAACTAATGAAAAACTGTTTTTT. The chain recombines TRBV4-2 with TRBJ1-4, with D uncertain. Germline assignment: CDR1 LGHNA and CDR2 YNFKEQ. The CDR3 sequence is 18 residues long. Trimming left V 3 bases short and J 0 bases short, with 17 bases between.

The chain has TRBV3-1 (or the pseudogene TRBV3-2) and TRBJ2-1; TRBD1 might be the D (5 bases). The CDR3 covers 15 residues. Germline values: CDR1 LGHDT, CDR2 YNNKEL (reference sequence). Deletions cut 5 bases from V and 6 bases from J, with 17 bases between. CDR3 bases: TGTGCCAGCAGCAGAGATCTGGGGCCCGGCAATGAGCAGTTCTTC. Translating it yields CASSRDLGPGNEQFF.

The V call is TRBV7-9, the J call TRBJ2-3; TRBD1 matches at 11 bases. V was clipped by 5 bases and J by 5 bases; unmatched bases: 3. Germline CDR1 reads SEHNR; CDR2 reads FQNEAQ (reference sequence). This CDR3 spans 14 amino acids. The CDR3 DNA reads as TGTGCCAGCAGCCCTGGGACAGGGGGAGATACGCAGTATTTT. Translation: CASSPGTGGDTQYF.

The chain is built from TRBV6-6 and TRBJ2-3; TRBD2 matches at 9 bases. This CDR3 region has 16 residues. Germline CDR1 and CDR2: MNHNY and SVGAGI (reference sequence). Trimming removed 2 bases from V and 5 bases from J; junction bases left unmatched: 8. CDR3 nucleotide sequence: TGTGCCAGCAGTTACCGGGGCGGGGGGGCCAAAGATACGCAGTATTTT. It translates to CASSYRGGGAKDTQYF.

This chain joins TRBV19 and TRBJ1-4; maybe TRBD1 (5 bases). Trimming cost V 6 bases and J 7 bases, with 12 bases left between them. There are 13 residues in the CDR3. The germline V gene has CDR1 LNHDA and CDR2 SQIVND (reference sequence). CDR3 nucleotide sequence: TGTGCCAGTAGAGGGGCGCGAGGTGAAAAACTGTTTTTT. It is translated as CASRGARGEKLFF. The variable domain in full, completed from reference TRBV19 and TRBJ1-4, reads DGGITQSPKYLFRKEGQNVTLSCEQNLNHDAMYWYRQDPGQGLRLIYYSQIVNDFQKGDIAEGYSVSREKKESFPLTVTSAQKNPTAFYLCASRGARGEKLFFGSGTQLSVL.

V gene TRBV19 combines with J gene TRBJ1-5; TRBD1 matches 7 bases. This CDR3 comprises 16 residues. J lost 0 bases, V lost 6 bases, and 8 bases had no gene match. Germline-derived CDR1 and CDR2 are LNHDA and SQIVND (reference sequence). The CDR3 sequence: CASRGRGGYSNQPQHF. The CDR3 nucleotides read TGTGCCAGTAGAGGCAGGGGGGGATATAGCAATCAGCCCCAGCATTTT.

This rearrangement joins TRBV11-2 to TRBJ1-2; D is perhaps TRBD1 (6 bases). V was shortened by 1 base and J by 6 bases, with 15 bases between the two germline ends. CDR1 SGHAT and CDR2 FQNNGV come from the germline V gene. The CDR3 is made up of 15 amino acids. The CDR3, as DNA: TGTGCCAGCAGCTTAGGCCAGGGGCGCAATAATGGCTACACCTTC. Its protein product is CASSLGQGRNNGYTF.

This clone was found a few times. In DNA, the CDR3 is TGTGCCAGTAGTATAGATGAGGGGATTGCTGGAAACACCATATATTTT. This translates into CASSIDEGIAGNTIYF. The chain joins TRBV19 to TRBJ1-3; maybe TRBD1 (5 bases). The CDR3 extends over 16 amino acids. Germline values: CDR1 LNHDA, CDR2 SQIVND (reference sequence). V dropped 0 bases and J dropped 2 bases, with 11 bases sitting between them. Combining the CDR3 with reference TRBV19 and TRBJ1-3 gives the whole variable domain DGGITQSPKYLFRKEGQNVTLSCEQNLNHDAMYWYRQDPGQGLRLIYYSQIVNDFQKGDIAEGYSVSREKKESFPLTVTSAQKNPTAFYLCASSIDEGIAGNTIYFGEGSWLTVV.

Notes on this clone: Additional DNA sequences in this sample encode the identical CDR3. The chain carries TRBV19 and TRBJ1-1, with no clear D. This CDR3 has 12 residues. The ends were cut back, 6 bases at V and 8 bases at J, with 13 bases in the middle. Germline V gene lookup returns CDR1 LNHDA and CDR2 SQIVND (reference sequence). In DNA form, the CDR3 reads TGTGCCAGTAGCCCCCTGTCCACAGAAGCTTTCTTT. Its protein product is CASSPLSTEAFF.

The chain uses TRBV29-1 and TRBJ1-6; D is ambiguous. The CDR3 covers 13 residues. Germline V gives CDR1 SQVTM, CDR2 ANQGSEA. Trimming took off 7 bases at V and 6 bases at J, with 13 bases between the two ends. The CDR3 loop is CSAALSPNSPLHF. For the CDR3, the DNA is TGCAGCGCCGCGCTCTCACCTAATTCACCCCTCCACTTT.

The chain couples TRBV12-3 or TRBV12-4 to TRBJ1-1; no firm D call. The V end lost 4 bases, the J end lost 1 base, and 4 bases lay between the germline ends. The CDR3 extends over 12 amino acids. The CDR3 nucleotides read TGTGCCAGCAGTTACCCGAACACTGAAGCTTTCTTT. Translated: CASSYPNTEAFF.

This clone was observed a single time. The V call is TRBV5-1, the J call TRBJ1-4; TRBD1 is a possible D gene (5 bases). V dropped 4 bases and J dropped 5 bases, with 21 bases sitting between them. The CDR3 spans 17 residues. Germline values: CDR1 SGHRS, CDR2 YFSETQ. CDR3 sequence: CASSPRGREERNEKLFF. CDR3 bases: TGCGCCAGCAGCCCCCGAGGCAGGGAGGAAAGAAATGAAAAACTGTTTTTT.

The chain combines TRBV11-2 with TRBJ1-4; D not certain. The V gene's germline CDR1 is SGHAT and CDR2 FQNNGV. Trimming shortened V by 3 bases and J by 4 bases, and 9 bases separated the two germline ends. There are 14 residues in the CDR3. The CDR3 sequence is CASSFDWINEKLFF. Written as DNA, the CDR3 is TGTGCCAGCAGCTTTGACTGGATTAATGAAAAACTGTTTTTT.

Only one count was recorded for this clone. The J gene is TRBJ1-1, the V gene TRBV6-5; D possibly corresponds to TRBD1 (6 bases). The germline V gene encodes CDR1 MNHEY and CDR2 SVGAGI. This CDR3 has 13 residues. Trimming removed 7 bases at V and 1 base at J, with 10 bases between. The CDR3 region is CASIWDKNTEAFF. Written as DNA, the CDR3 is TGTGCCAGCATTTGGGACAAGAACACTGAAGCTTTCTTT.

Turning to this clone: Other DNA sequences in this specimen translate into the identical CDR3. The rearrangement joins TRBV14 to TRBJ1-1; perhaps TRBD1 as D (6 bases). CDR3 length: 15 residues. Per germline, CDR1 SGHDN and CDR2 FVKESK. V lost 0 bases to trimming and J lost 1 base, with 9 bases between them. The CDR3 DNA is TGTGCCAGCAGCCAAGACGGCAGGGGGAACACTGAAGCTTTCTTT. This encodes CASSQDGRGNTEAFF.

V gene TRBV18 combines with J gene TRBJ2-3; maybe TRBD2 (6 bases). The CDR3 is made up of 16 amino acids. Germline assignment: CDR1 KGHSH and CDR2 LQKENI. Trimming cost V 0 bases and J 6 bases, with 16 bases left between them. The CDR3 is CASSPPLSGGTDTQYF. The DNA of the CDR3 is TGTGCCAGCTCACCACCCCTAAGTGGGGGGACGGATACGCAGTATTTT. Filled out from reference TRBV18 and TRBJ2-3, the complete variable domain reads NAGVMQNPRHLVRRRGQEARLRCSPMKGHSHVYWYRQLPEEGLKFMVYLQKENIIDESGMPKERFSAEFPKEGPSILRIQQVVRGDSAAYFCASSPPLSGGTDTQYFGPGTRLTVL.

This rearrangement joins TRBV5-1 to TRBJ2-3; D possibly uses TRBD1 or TRBD2 (5 bases each). The CDR3 is 15 residues long. The germline V gene has CDR1 SGHRS and CDR2 YFSETQ. Trimming shortened V by 0 bases and J by 5 bases, and 13 bases separated the two germline ends. The CDR3 loop reads CASSLGGGRGDTQYF. As DNA, the CDR3 is TGCGCCAGCAGCTTGGGTGGGGGACGGGGAGATACGCAGTATTTT.

The gene calls are TRBV9 and TRBJ2-1; D not resolved. V was shortened by 0 bases and J by 6 bases, with 10 bases between the two germline ends. CDR3 size: 14 residues. CDR1 and CDR2 from the germline V gene are SGDLS and YYNGEE. The CDR3 loop reads CASSVEPYGNEQFF. Here the CDR3 DNA reads TGTGCCAGCAGCGTAGAGCCCTACGGCAATGAGCAGTTCTTC.

This chain uses TRBV3-1 (or the pseudogene TRBV3-2) with TRBJ1-1; D is undetermined. The CDR3 length is 15 residues. V lost 4 bases and J lost 0, with 12 bases in between. Germline CDR1 LGHDT, CDR2 YNNKEL (reference sequence). The CDR3: CASSLRAAMNTEAFF. The DNA for the CDR3 is TGTGCCAGCAGCCTAAGGGCAGCTATGAACACTGAAGCTTTCTTT.

This clone was recorded only once. J is TRBJ1-6 and V is TRBV4-2; perhaps TRBD1 as D (6 bases). This CDR3 spans 17 amino acids. V lost 0 bases, J lost 4 bases, and 13 bases lay in between. In germline, CDR1 is LGHNA, CDR2 YNFKEQ. The CDR3 region has the DNA TGTGCCAGCAGCCAAGATGGGGAGGGGGTTTATAATTCACCCCTCCACTTT. The encoded protein is CASSQDGEGVYNSPLHF.

The CDR3 nucleotides read TGTGCCAGCAGTTACTCGACGGCCAGGGGCGCTGAAGCTTTCTTT. Protein: CASSYSTARGAEAFF. V usage is TRBV6-5 and J usage is TRBJ1-1; TRBD1 might be the D (6 bases). The germline V gene has CDR1 MNHEY and CDR2 SVGAGI. The CDR3 covers 15 residues. V lost 0 bases, J lost 6 bases, and 14 bases lay in between.

This clone appeared a single time. The chain carries TRBV6-2 or TRBV6-3 and TRBJ2-7; TRBD1 might be the D (6 bases). Germline values: CDR1 MNHEY, CDR2 SVGEGT. The CDR3 spans 14 residues. V dropped 4 bases and J dropped 3 bases, with 13 bases sitting between them. The CDR3 nucleotides read TGTGCCAGCAGTTTAGACAGGATGTTCTACGAGCAGTACTTC. Translating it yields CASSLDRMFYEQYF.

The chain recombines TRBV12-5 with TRBJ1-6, with 9 bases that match TRBD1. V dropped 5 bases and J dropped 9; count of bases not matched to a gene: 8. The CDR3 totals 15 residues. In germline, CDR1 is LGHNT, CDR2 FRNRAP. In nucleotides, the CDR3 is TGTGCTAGTGGTCACTGGGACAGGGCGGGTTCACCCCTCCACTTT. Translating it yields CASGHWDRAGSPLHF.